One and the same sample provided the 8 T cell receptor beta chains below, sequenced in a study of blood T cell repertoires in COVID-19. The data were produced by immunoSEQ multiplex PCR, yet TCRdb's version contains in-frame clones alone and is incomplete. The table lists roughly 87,000 clones, around 87% of them singletons. What was sequenced was peripheral blood. Receptor source: a man in his forties with acute or convalescent COVID-19.

CDR3 bases: TGTGCCTGGCAGGCAACAAATTCACCCCTCCACTTT. Translating gives CAWQATNSPLHF. The chain couples TRBV30 to TRBJ1-6; D gene unclear. The ends were cut back, 5 bases at V and 7 bases at J, with 9 bases in the middle. Per germline, CDR1 GTSNPN and CDR2 SVGIG (reference sequence). The CDR3 totals 12 residues.

The chain employs TRBV30 and TRBJ2-3; no firm D call. Germline V gives CDR1 GTSNPN, CDR2 SVGIG (reference sequence). CDR3 length: 12 residues. Trimming pared 3 bases from V and 2 bases from J, leaving 6 bases between. This CDR3 is CAWRADTDTQYF. The CDR3 region has the DNA TGTGCCTGGAGGGCGGACACAGATACGCAGTATTTT.

This chain joins TRBV30 and TRBJ1-5, with 9 bases that match TRBD1. Germline values: CDR1 GTSNPN, CDR2 SVGIG (reference sequence). V shed 1 base, J shed 4 bases, and the junction held 5 bases outside the gene matches. The CDR3 covers 15 residues. The CDR3 nucleotides read TGTGCCTGGAGTGGGGACAGGGAAGGGAATCAGCCCCAGCATTTT. This codes for CAWSGDREGNQPQHF.

This clone was seen a single time. The chain couples TRBV7-2 to TRBJ2-5, with TRBD2 matching 7 bases. The CDR3 extends over 13 amino acids. The V gene's germline CDR1 is SGHTA and CDR2 FQGNSA. J lost 5 bases, V lost 5 bases, and 5 bases had no gene match. The CDR3 DNA is TGTGCCAGCAGCCGACATAGCGGGGAGACCCAGTACTTC. It encodes CASSRHSGETQYF.

V and J are TRBV5-1 and TRBJ2-1; 10 bases align to TRBD2. Germline V lookup: CDR1 SGHRS, CDR2 YFSETQ. V trimming: 0 bases; J trimming: 1 base; junction bases outside the gene matches: 4. This CDR3 contains 17 residues. The CDR3: CASSLGPGLASYNEQFF. The CDR3 nucleotides are TGCGCCAGCAGCTTGGGTCCGGGACTAGCGTCCTACAATGAGCAGTTCTTC.

The chain is built from TRBV5-4 and TRBJ2-2; TRBD2 is a possible D gene (6 bases). Germline loops: CDR1 SGHNT, CDR2 YYREEE (reference sequence). CDR3 length equals 13 residues. Trimming took off 5 bases at V and 10 bases at J, with 15 bases between the two ends. For the CDR3, the DNA is TGTGCCAGCAGGGAGGGTACTCCATCGGAGCTGTTTTTT. This encodes CASREGTPSELFF.

The CDR3, as DNA: TGCGCCAGCAGCCAACGGACAGGGTTTGCCAGTCCCCTCCACTTT. It specifies CASSQRTGFASPLHF. The chain joins TRBV4-1 to TRBJ1-6, with 8 bases that match TRBD1. The CDR3 extends over 15 amino acids. Looked up from germline, CDR1 is MGHRA and CDR2 is YSYEKL. The J segment lost 13 bases and the V segment lost 2 bases, leaving 10 bases of the junction unmatched.

The chain combines TRBV24-1 with TRBJ2-1, with 8 bases fitting TRBD1. CDR1 is KGHDR and CDR2 is SFDVKD in the germline V gene. This CDR3 has 15 amino acids. V lost 3 bases and J lost 8; bases outside the gene matches: 8. CDR3: CATSDGGQGRDEQFF. The CDR3 region has the DNA TGTGCCACCAGTGATGGAGGACAGGGTCGGGATGAGCAGTTCTTC.